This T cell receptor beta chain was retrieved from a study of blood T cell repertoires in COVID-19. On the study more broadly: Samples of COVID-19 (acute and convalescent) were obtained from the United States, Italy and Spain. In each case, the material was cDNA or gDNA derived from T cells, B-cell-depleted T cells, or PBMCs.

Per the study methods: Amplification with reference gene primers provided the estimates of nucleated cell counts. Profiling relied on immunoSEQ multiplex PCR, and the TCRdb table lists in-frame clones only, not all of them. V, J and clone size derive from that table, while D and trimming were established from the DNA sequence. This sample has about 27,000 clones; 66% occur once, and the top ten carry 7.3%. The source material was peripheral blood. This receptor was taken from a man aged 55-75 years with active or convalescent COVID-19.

The CDR3 DNA reads as TGTGCCAGCAGCTTGGGTCCCAGGGAAGGGGCTGAAGCTTTCTTT. This gives the protein CASSLGPREGAEAFF. The chain links TRBV5-4 to TRBJ1-1; tentative D call: TRBD1 (5 bases). Trimming shortened V by 0 bases and J by 6 bases, and 15 bases separated the two germline ends. Germline V gene sequence: CDR1 SGHNT, CDR2 YYREEE (reference sequence). This CDR3 is built from 15 residues.